The T cell receptor beta chain under discussion was sequenced for a study of T cells after yellow fever vaccination. Note on this clonotype: Its antigen is still unknown.

The CDR3 has 14 amino acids. Per the germline V gene, CDR1 is DFQATT and CDR2 is SNEGSKA (reference sequence). The ends lost 3 bases at V and 0 bases at J; junction bases unmatched: 3. Study conclusions and caveats: Although the secondary response was weaker, it peaked faster, at day 5 versus 15.

In making TCR cDNA, 5'RACE template switching added a universal primer site and UMIs to it. TCRdb used MiXCR to reprocess the 5' RACE reads, holding one entry per CDR3 protein. There are hundreds of thousands of distinct CDR3 sequences in the sample; more than 9% occur only once, and about 16% lies in the top ten. The rearrangement links TRBV20-1 to TRBJ2-7; 9 nucleotides align to TRBD2. The source of this sequence is a man under 40 who received the YFV17D yellow fever vaccine. The sequencing used PBMCs, collected on the day of the yellow fever booster vaccination. This chain's CDR3 is CSASQRGDSYEQYF. The DNA of the CDR3 is TGCAGTGCTAGCCAGCGGGGGGACTCCTACGAGCAGTACTTC.